This entry lists 4 T cell receptor beta chains sequenced from one sample in a study of tumor-infiltrating lymphocytes in localized non-small cell lung cancer. Sequenced by immunoSEQ multiplex PCR; TCRdb stores in-frame clones only, minus some. The data show approximately 12,000 clones, 65% to 85% seen once. Sequencing was performed on uninvolved lung tissue not adjacent to the tumor. The receptors come from a human donor with non-small cell lung cancer.

The rearrangement uses TRBV7-7 and TRBJ2-5; 9 nucleotides match TRBD2. The CDR3 sequence is 15 residues long. Germline CDR1 reads SSHAT; CDR2 reads FNYEAQ (reference sequence). Unmatched junction bases numbered 11, after V lost 7 bases and J lost 5 bases. Written as DNA, the CDR3 is TGTGCCAGCACCAAGGGCGGGGGGGCCGGTGAGACCCAGTACTTC. Translating it yields CASTKGGGAGETQYF.

This clone has more than one count but fewer than ten. The chain links TRBV13 to TRBJ1-1, with D possibly TRBD1 on 6 matching bases. Deletions cut 5 bases from V and 1 base from J, with 23 bases between. Germline V gives CDR1 PRHDT, CDR2 FYEKMQ (reference sequence). The CDR3 spans 18 residues. CDR3 sequence reads: CASSGGRGYRPRNTEAFF. The CDR3, as DNA: TGTGCCAGCAGCGGGGGCAGGGGCTACCGTCCCCGGAACACTGAAGCTTTCTTT.

Note on this clone: Germline and junction disagree at one end, which may indicate a read error. This sequence joins TRBV30 and TRBJ1-2; 7 bases align to TRBD1. CDR3 length: 13 amino acids. From germline, CDR1 is GTSNPN and CDR2 SVGIG (reference sequence). The CDR3 reads CAWSVYTGDGYTF. CDR3 nucleotides: TGTGCCTGGAGTGTATACACAGGGGATGGATACACCTTC.

The chain employs TRBV30 and TRBJ2-7, with 7 bases lining up with TRBD1. This CDR3 has 14 amino acids. CDR1 is GTSNPN and CDR2 is SVGIG in the germline V gene (reference sequence). The ends lost 7 bases at V and 4 bases at J; junction bases unmatched: 13. This CDR3 is CAYTQQGTPYEQYF. CDR3 coding DNA: TGTGCCTACACCCAACAGGGGACCCCATACGAGCAGTACTTC.